The clone carrying this T cell receptor beta chain was detected ten times or more. The data stem from a study of Graves' ophthalmopathy and Graves' hyperthyroidism. Researchers took RNA transcripts and amplified TCR beta CDR3 regions from them. RT-PCR with HTBI primers came first, then second-round multiplex PCR. TCRdb re-called the multiplex PCR reads with MiXCR, one entry per CDR3 protein. This table has about 390,000 distinct CDR3 sequences, approximately 15% appearing once. This TCR was sampled from a woman aged 18 to 35 with stable Graves' hyperthyroidism. The specimen was peripheral blood.

The CDR3 spells CASSALPETQYF. The CDR3 nucleotides read TGTGCCAGCAGTGCTCTCCCAGAGACCCAGTACTTC. This chain links TRBV6-2 or TRBV6-3 with TRBJ2-5; the D is unclear. CDR1 is MNHEY and CDR2 is SVGEGT in the germline V gene. This CDR3 is built from 12 residues. The V gene lost 5 bases and the J gene lost 4 bases, with 8 bases spanning the gap.